This T cell receptor (beta chain) was identified in a study of tumor-infiltrating lymphocytes in primary liver carcinoma. For the study at large: These patients were men and women whose ages were 30 to 69 years.

Germline assignment: CDR1 SGHVS and CDR2 FQNEAQ. CDR3 length equals 18 residues. V gave up 0 bases and J gave up 3 bases; unmatched junction bases: 12. This clonotype has only a few counts. A constant-region primer primed TCR beta cDNA synthesis from 500 to 550 ng of total RNA. Modified slightly, ARM-PCR produced TCR beta libraries over three nested multiplex PCR rounds. Primers for the first two PCR rounds were TRBV1-TRBV30 forward primers and a C-beta reverse primer (about 11 cycles per round). Each CDR3 protein gets one entry after TCRdb re-called the multiplex PCR reads with MiXCR. Of about 320,000 distinct CDR3 sequences listed, about 50% were seen once; the top ten hold about 15%. In addition to blood RNA drawn from unsorted whole blood, germline DNA was extracted. None of the patients had received treatment, and all had chronic HBV infection.

The sequence derives from a woman younger than 45 with primary liver carcinoma and hepatitis B virus infection. Sequenced: peripheral blood. The gene calls are TRBV7-8 and TRBJ2-5, with 8 nucleotides matching TRBD2. The CDR3 bases are TGTGCCAGCAGCTTAGCGGCGTCAGGCGGGGGGATAAAAGAGACCCAGTACTTC. Translated, it gives CASSLAASGGGIKETQYF.